This TCR beta chain was found in a study of T cell responses to AZD1222 COVID-19 vaccine. The study's findings and limits: Donors, mostly white British, included more females; clonal diversity was possibly underestimated.

Notes on this clone: Its antigen is not identified.

The germline V gene encodes CDR1 LNHDA and CDR2 SQIVND (reference sequence). V lost 6 bases, J lost 6 bases, and 7 bases stayed unmatched. This CDR3 comprises 14 residues. The table came from immunoSEQ multiplex PCR; TCRdb's copy has only in-frame clones and leaves some out. This sample has around 160,000 clones; roughly nine tenths occur once, and the top ten carry around 4.9%. The TCR sequence derives from an adult in good health. Here the sequenced sample was peripheral blood, taken on day 0 of AZD1222 vaccination. The chain carries TRBV19 and TRBJ2-1; TRBD2 matches at 8 bases. For the CDR3, the DNA is TGTGCCAGTAGGTTGGTAGCGGGGCCCAATGAGCAGTTCTTC. It translates to CASRLVAGPNEQFF. The full variable domain, in which reference TRBV19 and TRBJ2-1 provide the parts outside the CDR3, is DGGITQSPKYLFRKEGQNVTLSCEQNLNHDAMYWYRQDPGQGLRLIYYSQIVNDFQKGDIAEGYSVSREKKESFPLTVTSAQKNPTAFYLCASRLVAGPNEQFFGPGTRLTVL.